This T cell receptor beta chain was identified during a study of lymphopenia after photon versus proton radiotherapy. Overall study findings and caveats: Post-nadir diversity loss with photons came from oligoclonal expansion, particularly CD8+ Temra cells.

Concerning this clone: The antigen is not known.

Profiled with immunoSEQ multiplex PCR; TCRdb holds only in-frame clones, not every one. Among about 30,000 clones listed, approximately 87% were seen once. The source is a woman between 50 and 59 years old with pancreatic cancer. This material consisted of peripheral blood, taken from a patient treated with photon-based radiotherapy.

CDR3 residues: CASSGRAHDEKLFF. The CDR3 nucleotides read TGTGCCAGCAGTGGCCGGGCCCACGACGAAAAACTGTTTTTT. V is TRBV6-1 and J is TRBJ1-4; D gene uncertain. Germline values: CDR1 MNHNS, CDR2 SASEGT. V gave up 4 bases and J gave up 8 bases, with 14 bases separating them. This CDR3 region has 14 residues.